This entry is about one T cell receptor beta chain. Its matching antigen is unknown. This may come from a read error, since a much larger clone is one base off. A single record per CDR3 protein comes from TCRdb applying MiXCR to the reads. The table shows roughly 860,000 distinct CDR3 sequences, with about 31% occurring only once. The data originate from a study of T cell repertoires in cytomegalovirus infection. CDR1 and CDR2 (germline): KGHDR, SFDVKD. The CDR3 has 17 residues. The chain combines TRBV24-1 with TRBJ2-3; weak D call: TRBD1 (6 bases). This sample comprised cultured CD8+ T cells from PBMCs, obtained from culture after CMV antigen stimulation. The TCR originated in a human donor in good health (CMV status not recorded). Some clones in this sample may be carry-over from other donors' samples. The CDR3 nucleotides are TGTGCCACCAGTGATTTAGGACAGACTTCTAGCACAGATAGGCAGTATTTT. Translated, it gives CATSDLGQTSSTDRQYF.